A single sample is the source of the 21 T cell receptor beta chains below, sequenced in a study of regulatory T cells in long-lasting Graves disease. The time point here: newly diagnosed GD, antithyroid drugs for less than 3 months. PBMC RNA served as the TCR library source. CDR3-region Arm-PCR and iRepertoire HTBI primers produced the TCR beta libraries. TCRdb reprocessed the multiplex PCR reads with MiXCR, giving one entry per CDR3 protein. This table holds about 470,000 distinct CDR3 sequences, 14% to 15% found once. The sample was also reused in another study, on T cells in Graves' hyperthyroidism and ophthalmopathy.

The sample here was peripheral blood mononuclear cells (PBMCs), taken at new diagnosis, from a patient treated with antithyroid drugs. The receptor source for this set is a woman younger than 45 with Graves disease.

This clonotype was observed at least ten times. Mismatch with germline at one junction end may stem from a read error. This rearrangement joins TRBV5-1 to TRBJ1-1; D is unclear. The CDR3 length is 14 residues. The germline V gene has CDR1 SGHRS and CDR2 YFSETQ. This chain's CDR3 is CASSLKGMNTEAFF. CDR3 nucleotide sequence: TGTGCCAGCAGCTTGAAGGGAATGAACACTGAAGCTTTCTTT.

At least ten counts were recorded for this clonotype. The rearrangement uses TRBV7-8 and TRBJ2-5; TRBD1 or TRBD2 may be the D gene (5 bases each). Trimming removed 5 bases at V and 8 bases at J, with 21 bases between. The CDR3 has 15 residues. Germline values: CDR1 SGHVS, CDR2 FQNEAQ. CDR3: CASSPSTGTRVTQYF. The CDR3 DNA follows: TGTGCCAGCAGCCCCAGCACCGGGACGCGTGTTACCCAGTACTTC.

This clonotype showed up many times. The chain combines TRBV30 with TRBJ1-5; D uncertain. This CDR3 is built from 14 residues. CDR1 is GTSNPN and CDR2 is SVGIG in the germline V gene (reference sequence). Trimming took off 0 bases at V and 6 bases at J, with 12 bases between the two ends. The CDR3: CAWSVPGIAQPQHF. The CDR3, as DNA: TGTGCCTGGAGTGTACCAGGAATAGCTCAGCCCCAGCATTTT.

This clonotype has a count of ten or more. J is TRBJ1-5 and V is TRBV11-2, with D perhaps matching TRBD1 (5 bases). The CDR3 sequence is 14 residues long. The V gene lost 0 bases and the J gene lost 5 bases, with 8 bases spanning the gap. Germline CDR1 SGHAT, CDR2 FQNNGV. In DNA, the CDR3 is TGTGCCAGCAGCTTAGATTGGGGGGATCAGCCCCAGCATTTT. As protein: CASSLDWGDQPQHF.

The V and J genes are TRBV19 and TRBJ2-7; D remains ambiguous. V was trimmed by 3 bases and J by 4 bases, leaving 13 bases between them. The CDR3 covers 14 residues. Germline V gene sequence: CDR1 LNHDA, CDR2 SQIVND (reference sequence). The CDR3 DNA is TGTGCCAGTAGTATGCGGTTTGGCTTGTACGAGCAGTACTTC. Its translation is CASSMRFGLYEQYF.

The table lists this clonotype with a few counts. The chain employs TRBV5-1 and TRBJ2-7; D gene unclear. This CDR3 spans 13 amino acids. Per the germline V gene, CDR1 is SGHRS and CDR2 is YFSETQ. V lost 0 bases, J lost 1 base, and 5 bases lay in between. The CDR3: CASSLDLSYEQYF. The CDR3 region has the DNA TGCGCCAGCAGCTTGGATCTTTCCTACGAGCAGTACTTC.

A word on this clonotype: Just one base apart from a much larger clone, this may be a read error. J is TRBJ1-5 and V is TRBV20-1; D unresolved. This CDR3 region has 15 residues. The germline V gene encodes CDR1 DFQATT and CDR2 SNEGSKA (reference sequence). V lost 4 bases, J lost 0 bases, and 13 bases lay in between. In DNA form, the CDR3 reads TGCAGTGCTACCGAGTGTGGCTATAGCAATCAGCCCCAGCATTTT. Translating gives CSATECGYSNQPQHF.

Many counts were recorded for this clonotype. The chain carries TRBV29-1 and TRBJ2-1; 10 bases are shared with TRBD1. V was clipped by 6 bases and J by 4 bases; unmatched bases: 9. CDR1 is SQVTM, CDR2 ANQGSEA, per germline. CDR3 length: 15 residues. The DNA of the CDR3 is TGCAGCGTCCAGAAGGGGACAGGGGCTTACAATGAGCAGTTCTTC. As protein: CSVQKGTGAYNEQFF.

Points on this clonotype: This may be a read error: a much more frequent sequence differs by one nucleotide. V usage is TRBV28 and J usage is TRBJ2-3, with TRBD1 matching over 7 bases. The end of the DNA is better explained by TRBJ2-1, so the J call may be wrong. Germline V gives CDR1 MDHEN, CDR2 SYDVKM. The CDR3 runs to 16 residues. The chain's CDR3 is CASSSVRGRKAYEQFF. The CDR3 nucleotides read TGTGCCAGCAGTTCCGTCAGGGGGAGAAAGGCCTACGAGCAGTTCTTC.

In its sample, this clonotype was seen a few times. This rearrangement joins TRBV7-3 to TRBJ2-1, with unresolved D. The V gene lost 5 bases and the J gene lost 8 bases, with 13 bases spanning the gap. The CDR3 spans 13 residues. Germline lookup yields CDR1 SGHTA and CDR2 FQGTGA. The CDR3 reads CASSPSSDHEQFF. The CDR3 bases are TGTGCCAGCAGCCCATCGAGCGACCATGAGCAGTTCTTC.

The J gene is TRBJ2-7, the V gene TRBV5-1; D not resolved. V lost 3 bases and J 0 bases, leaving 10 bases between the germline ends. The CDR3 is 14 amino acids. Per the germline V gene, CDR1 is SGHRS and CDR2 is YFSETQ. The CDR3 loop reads CASSSVVDSYEQYF. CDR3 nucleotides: TGCGCCAGCAGCTCCGTGGTCGACTCCTACGAGCAGTACTTC.

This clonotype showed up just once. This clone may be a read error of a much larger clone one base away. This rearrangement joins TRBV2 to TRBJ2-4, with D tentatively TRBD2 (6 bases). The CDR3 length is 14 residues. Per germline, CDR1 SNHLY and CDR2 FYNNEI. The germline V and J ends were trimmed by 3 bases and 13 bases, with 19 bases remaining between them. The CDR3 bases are TGTGCCAGCAGTGAGGAGCTAGCGCTCCCGGGGCAGTACTTC. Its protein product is CASSEELALPGQYF.

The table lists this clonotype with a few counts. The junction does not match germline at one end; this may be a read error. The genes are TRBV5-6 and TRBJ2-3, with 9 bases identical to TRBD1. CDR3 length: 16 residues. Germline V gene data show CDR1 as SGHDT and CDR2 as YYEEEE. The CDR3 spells CASSLIVGTGIDKQYF. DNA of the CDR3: TGTGCCAGCAGCTTGATTGTCGGGACAGGGATCGATAAGCAGTATTTT.

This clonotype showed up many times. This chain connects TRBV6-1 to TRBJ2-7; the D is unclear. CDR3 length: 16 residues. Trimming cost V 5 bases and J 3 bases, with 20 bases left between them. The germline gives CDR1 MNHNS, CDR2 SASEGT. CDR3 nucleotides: TGTGCCAGCAGTCCCGGCAGACACCGAGCCCGCTACGAGCAGTACTTC. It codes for CASSPGRHRARYEQYF.

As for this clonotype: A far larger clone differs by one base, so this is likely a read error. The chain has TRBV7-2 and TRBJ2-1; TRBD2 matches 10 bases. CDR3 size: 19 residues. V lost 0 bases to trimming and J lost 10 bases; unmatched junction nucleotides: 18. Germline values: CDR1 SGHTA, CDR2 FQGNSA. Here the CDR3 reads CASSLAATTSGWSSYEQFF. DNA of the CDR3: TGTGCCAGCAGCTTAGCGGCCACGACTAGCGGGTGGAGCTCCTACGAGCAGTTCTTC. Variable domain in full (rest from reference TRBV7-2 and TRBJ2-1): GAGVSQSPSNKVTEKGKDVELRCDPISGHTALYWYRQSLGQGLEFLIYFQGNSAPDKSGLPSDRFSAERTGGSVSTLTIQRTQQEDSAVYLCASSLAATTSGWSSYEQFFGPGTRLTVL.

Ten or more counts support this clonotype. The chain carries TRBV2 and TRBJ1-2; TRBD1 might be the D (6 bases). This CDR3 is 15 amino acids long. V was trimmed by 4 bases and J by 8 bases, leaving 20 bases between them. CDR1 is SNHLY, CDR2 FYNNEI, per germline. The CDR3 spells CASSVALKEGGGYTF. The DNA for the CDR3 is TGTGCCAGCAGTGTTGCCCTTAAGGAGGGGGGCGGCTACACCTTC.

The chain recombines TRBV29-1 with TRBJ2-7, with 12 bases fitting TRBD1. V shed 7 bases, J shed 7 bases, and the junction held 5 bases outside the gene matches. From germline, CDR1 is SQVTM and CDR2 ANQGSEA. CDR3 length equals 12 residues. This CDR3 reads CSDRDRGPEQYF. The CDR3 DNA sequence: TGCAGCGACCGGGACAGGGGGCCAGAGCAGTACTTC.

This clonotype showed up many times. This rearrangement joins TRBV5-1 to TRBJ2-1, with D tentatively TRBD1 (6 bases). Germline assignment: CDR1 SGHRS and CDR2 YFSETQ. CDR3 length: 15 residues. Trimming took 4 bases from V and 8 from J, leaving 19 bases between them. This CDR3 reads CASSDGTSFRDEQFF. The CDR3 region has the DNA TGCGCCAGCAGCGACGGGACATCCTTTAGGGATGAGCAGTTCTTC.

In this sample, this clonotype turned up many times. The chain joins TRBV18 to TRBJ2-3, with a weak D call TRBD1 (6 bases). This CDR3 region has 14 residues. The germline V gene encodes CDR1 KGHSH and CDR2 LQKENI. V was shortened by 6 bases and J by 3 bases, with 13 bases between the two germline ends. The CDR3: CASSLDRRTDTQYF. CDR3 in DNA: TGTGCCAGCTCTCTCGACAGGAGGACAGATACGCAGTATTTT.

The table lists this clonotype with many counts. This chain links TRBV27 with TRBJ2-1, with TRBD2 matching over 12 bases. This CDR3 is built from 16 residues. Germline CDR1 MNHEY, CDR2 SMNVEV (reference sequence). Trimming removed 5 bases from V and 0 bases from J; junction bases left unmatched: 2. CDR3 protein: CASSGLAGSSYNEQFF. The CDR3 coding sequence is TGTGCCAGCAGTGGACTAGCGGGGAGCTCCTACAATGAGCAGTTCTTC.

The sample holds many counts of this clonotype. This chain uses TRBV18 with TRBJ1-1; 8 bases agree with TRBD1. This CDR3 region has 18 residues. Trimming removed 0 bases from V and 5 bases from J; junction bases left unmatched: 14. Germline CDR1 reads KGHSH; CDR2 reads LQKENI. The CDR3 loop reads CASSPPWRYRGSGTEAFF. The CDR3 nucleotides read TGTGCCAGCTCACCACCTTGGCGATACAGGGGGAGTGGAACTGAAGCTTTCTTT.